The clone carrying this TCR beta chain was seen only a few times. The antigen remains unidentified. The data originate from a study of T-cell reconstitution after alpha-beta-depleted transplantation in children. General observations from the study: Newly made T cells mostly supplied T-cell counts and diversity one year after transplant. Several hundred expanded graft clones reportedly supplied alpha-beta T cells about two months after transplant. Surviving recipient T cells and thymic progenitors underlay high day-60 TCRbeta diversity in some patients.

Researchers prepared the TCRbeta library using unique molecular identifiers, the study reports. MiXCR was run by TCRdb on the PCR reads, yielding one entry per CDR3 protein. The table lists over 150,000 distinct CDR3 sequences, just under 6.5% of them singletons. The CDR3 contains 15 residues. J lost 10 bases, V lost 5 bases, and 5 bases had no gene match. Germline CDR1 PRHDT, CDR2 FYEKMQ (reference sequence). This TCR came from a girl in the first two years of life with combined immunodeficiency, due to receive a stem cell transplant. The sample consisted of PBMCs, taken before TCRalphabeta/CD19-depleted stem cell transplant. The V call is TRBV13, the J call TRBJ2-1; TRBD2 agrees at 16 bases. The CDR3: CASSPGLAGGKEQFF. As DNA, the CDR3 is TGTGCCAGCAGCCCGGGACTAGCGGGAGGGAAGGAGCAGTTCTTC.